These T cell receptor beta chains were read from a single sample in a study of blood T cell repertoires in COVID-19. Produced via immunoSEQ multiplex PCR; TCRdb's table is partial and in-frame only. The table lists roughly 80,000 clones, more than 70% of them singletons, with about 14% in the top ten. Sequenced input: peripheral blood. The receptors stem from an older woman with acute or convalescent COVID-19. The CDR3 runs from the conserved cysteine through the conserved F or W. Fields, in order: V gene, D gene, clone size, J gene, CDR3 DNA, CDR3 protein. The D gene is left open where the match is weak. The size entry is marked missing in some rows and otherwise reads once, few, many or a size class.

>TRBV7-9|TRBD2|-|TRBJ2-3
TGTGCCAGCAGCTTTTTAACTAGCGGGAGGAGGGCAGATACGCAGTATTTT
CASSFLTSGRRADTQYF
>TRBV19|TRBD2|once|TRBJ2-1
TGTGCCAGTAGTATAACAGCGGGATGGAATGAGCAGTTCTTC
CASSITAGWNEQFF
>TRBV2|-|-|TRBJ1-1
TGTGCCAGCAGTGCCCTGGGGGCCGACTTCCCTGAAGCTTTCTTT
CASSALGADFPEAFF
>TRBV5-4|-|few|TRBJ2-5
TGTGCCAGCAGCTTGTGGACAGTAGAGACCCAGTACTTC
CASSLWTVETQYF
>TRBV3-1/TRBV3-2|TRBD2|-|TRBJ2-3
TGTGCCAGCAGCCCCGGACTAGCGGGGGCGAACACAGATACGCAGTATTTT
CASSPGLAGANTDTQYF
>TRBV11-2|-|-|TRBJ2-1
TGTGCCAGCAGCACTCTTCCAAGCTCCTACAATGAGCAGTTCTTC
CASSTLPSSYNEQFF
>TRBV6-5|-|once|TRBJ1-5
TGTGCCAGCAGTTATGAGGGCCCCCGGGGTCAGCCCCAGCATTTT
CASSYEGPRGQPQHF
>TRBV13|TRBD2|once|TRBJ2-6
TGTGCCAGCAGCTTAGTGGGACTAGCGGGAGTTCCTACTGGGGCCAACGTCCTGACTTTC
CASSLVGLAGVPTGANVLTF
>TRBV7-8|-|-|TRBJ1-1
TGTGCCAGCAGCCGGCGGGAGAAAAACACTGAAGCTTTCTTT
CASSRREKNTEAFF
>TRBV7-9|-|-|TRBJ1-4
TGTGCCAGCAGCTTCGCGACAGTCCCGGGTGAAAAACTGTTTTTT
CASSFATVPGEKLFF
>TRBV27|-|-|TRBJ1-2
TGTGCCAGCAAAAGGTTGGAGGACTATGGCTACACCTTC
CASKRLEDYGYTF
>TRBV28|-|-|TRBJ1-4
TGTGCCAGCAGCCCCGGCGTGTGGGGGGAAAGCAATGAAAAACTGTTTTTT
CASSPGVWGESNEKLFF
>TRBV2|-|-|TRBJ2-5
TGTGCCAGCAGGAGACACCTCTACATACAAGAGACCCAGTACTTC
CASRRHLYIQETQYF
>TRBV23-1|-|-|TRBJ2-5
TGCGCCAGCAGTCATTCGGAGACCCAGTACTTC
CASSHSETQYF
>TRBV7-2|TRBD1|-|TRBJ1-1
TGTGCCAGCAGCTTAGAACAGGGGGGCGGCACTGAAGCTTTCTTT
CASSLEQGGGTEAFF
>TRBV5-5|TRBD1|-|TRBJ2-3
TGTGCCAGCAACCGACAGGGGGCTAACACAGATACGCAGTATTTT
CASNRQGANTDTQYF
>TRBV27|-|-|TRBJ2-3
TGTGCCAGCAGACAGACTAGGCTATCAGATACGCAGTATTTT
CASRQTRLSDTQYF
>TRBV4-1|TRBD1|-|TRBJ1-5
TGCGCCAGCAGCCCACAGGGGAATGGGAATCAGCCCCAGCATTTT
CASSPQGNGNQPQHF
>TRBV18|TRBD1|-|TRBJ2-2
TGTGCCAGCTCACCAAGAGGGACAGGGGACACCGGGGAGCTGTTTTTT
CASSPRGTGDTGELFF
>TRBV7-2|TRBD1|once|TRBJ1-2
TGTGCCAGCAGCTCCGAGCTTACAGGGGGAGGGGGCTACACCTTC
CASSSELTGGGGYTF
>TRBV6-4|-|once|TRBJ1-5
TGTGCCAGCAGTACCATACAGGGCCAGCCCCAGCATTTT
CASSTIQGQPQHF
>TRBV6-1|-|few|TRBJ1-2
TGTGCCAGCAGTGAAGACAGGTACCTCTACTATGGCTACACCTTC
CASSEDRYLYYGYTF
>TRBV5-8|-|-|TRBJ1-5
TGTGCCAGCAGCTGGGGACTCCTCAGCAATCAGCCCCAGCATTTT
CASSWGLLSNQPQHF
>TRBV9|TRBD1|-|TRBJ1-1
TGTGCCAGCAGCCCATCCTGGAGAACAGGGGTGAACACTGAAGCTTTCTTT
CASSPSWRTGVNTEAFF
>TRBV7-2|TRBD2|-|TRBJ2-3
TGTGCCAGCAGCCTAGGACCGGGACTAGCGGGATATACGCAGTATTTT
CASSLGPGLAGYTQYF
>TRBV5-1|TRBD1|-|TRBJ2-3
TGCGCCAGCAGTCTGCAATGGACAGGGGTGGGTCGGCGCACAGATACGCAGTATTTT
CASSLQWTGVGRRTDTQYF
>TRBV9|TRBD2|-|TRBJ2-3
TGTGCCAGCAGCGTATTCCCGGGACTAGCGGGAGCGGAAACAGATACGCAGTATTTT
CASSVFPGLAGAETDTQYF